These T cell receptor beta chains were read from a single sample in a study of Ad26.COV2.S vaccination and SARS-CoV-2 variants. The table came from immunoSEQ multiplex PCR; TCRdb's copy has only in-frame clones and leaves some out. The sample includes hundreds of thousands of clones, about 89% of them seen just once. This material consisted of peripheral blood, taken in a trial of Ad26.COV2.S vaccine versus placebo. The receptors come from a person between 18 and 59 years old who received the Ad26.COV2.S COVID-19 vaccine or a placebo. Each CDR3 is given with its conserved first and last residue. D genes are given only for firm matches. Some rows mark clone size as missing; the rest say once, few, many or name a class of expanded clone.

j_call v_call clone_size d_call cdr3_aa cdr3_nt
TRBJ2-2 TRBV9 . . CASSPRFRDTGELFF TGTGCCAGCAGCCCGAGGTTTCGGGACACCGGGGAGCTGTTTTTT
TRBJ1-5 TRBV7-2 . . CASSRLWEPQHF TGTGCCAGCAGCCGGCTCTGGGAGCCCCAGCATTTT
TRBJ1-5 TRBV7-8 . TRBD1 CASSLGLGQGDQPQHF TGTGCCAGCAGCTTAGGGTTGGGACAGGGCGATCAGCCCCAGCATTTT
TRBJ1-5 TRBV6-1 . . CASSEAGGVNQPQHF TGTGCCAGCAGTGAAGCGGGAGGGGTTAATCAGCCCCAGCATTTT
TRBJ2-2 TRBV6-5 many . CASSYTPQGSGELFF TGTGCCAGCAGTTACACCCCCCAGGGATCCGGGGAGCTGTTTTTT
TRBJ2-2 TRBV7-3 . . CASSFADRNTGELFF TGTGCCAGCAGCTTTGCGGACAGGAACACCGGGGAGCTGTTTTTT
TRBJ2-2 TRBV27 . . CASSSMKSGYPLNTGELFF TGTGCCAGCAGTTCAATGAAGTCGGGGTATCCCCTCAACACCGGGGAGCTGTTTTTT
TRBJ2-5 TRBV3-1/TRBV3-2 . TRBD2 CASSQDKAGGLRGQETQYF TGTGCCAGCAGCCAAGATAAAGCGGGAGGGCTCCGGGGGCAAGAGACCCAGTACTTC
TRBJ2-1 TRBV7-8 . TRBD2 CASSLGLASYNEQFF TGTGCCAGCAGCTTAGGACTAGCTTCCTACAATGAGCAGTTCTTC
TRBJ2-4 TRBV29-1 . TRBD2 CSRRGAPGEEGKNIQYF TGCAGCCGGCGGGGGGCCCCAGGGGAGGAAGGCAAAAACATTCAGTACTTC
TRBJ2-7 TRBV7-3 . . CASSLNGGSYEQYF TGTGCCAGCAGCTTAAATGGCGGATCCTACGAGCAGTACTTC
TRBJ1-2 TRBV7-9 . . CASSLALRFTGYGYTF TGTGCCAGCAGCTTAGCGCTCCGGTTCACTGGGTATGGCTACACCTTC
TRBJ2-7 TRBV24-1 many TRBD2 CATSDRTSDAYEQYF TGTGCCACCAGTGATCGGACTAGCGACGCCTACGAGCAGTACTTC
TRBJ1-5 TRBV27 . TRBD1 CASRGTGIQPQHF TGTGCCAGCAGGGGGACAGGGATTCAGCCCCAGCATTTT
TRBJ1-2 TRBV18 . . CASSPRQGEDGYTF TGTGCCAGCTCACCACGCCAGGGCGAGGATGGCTACACCTTC
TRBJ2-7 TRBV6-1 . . CASSEMTSSYEQYF TGTGCCAGCAGTGAAATGACTAGCTCCTACGAGCAGTACTTC
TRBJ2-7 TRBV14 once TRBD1 CASSRTGGAEQYF TGTGCCAGCAGCCGGACAGGGGGCGCCGAGCAGTACTTC
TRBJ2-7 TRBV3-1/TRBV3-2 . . CASSQAPKHPLSYEQYF TGTGCCAGCAGCCAAGCCCCGAAGCACCCACTGTCCTACGAGCAGTACTTC
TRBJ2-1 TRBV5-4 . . CASSLLQAAVEQFF TGTGCCAGCAGCTTACTTCAGGCTGCGGTTGAGCAGTTCTTC